This passage covers 14 T cell receptor beta chains from one sample sequenced in a study of cytomegalovirus exposure and HLA in healthy donors. The primer mix had 60 Vbeta and 13 Jbeta primers. The data were produced by immunoSEQ multiplex PCR, yet TCRdb's version contains in-frame clones alone and is incomplete. This sample's table has some 60,000 clones. What was sequenced was PBMCs. The source is a man aged 25 to 40 in good health and CMV-seropositive.

The chain employs TRBV28 and TRBJ2-7; D possibly corresponds to TRBD2 (7 bases). CDR3 length: 13 residues. Per germline, CDR1 MDHEN and CDR2 SYDVKM. V was trimmed by 5 bases and J by 4 bases, leaving 12 bases between them. The CDR3 protein is CASSLGGRYEQYF. CDR3 coding DNA: TGTGCCAGCAGTCTGGGGGGGCGGTACGAGCAGTACTTC.

The chain carries TRBV30 and TRBJ2-5; possible D gene TRBD1, 5 bases. The CDR3 totals 14 residues. Trimming cost V 0 bases and J 5 bases, with 13 bases left between them. In germline, CDR1 is GTSNPN, CDR2 SVGIG (reference sequence). The CDR3: CAWSVTQGWETQYF. For the CDR3, the DNA is TGTGCCTGGAGTGTTACCCAGGGTTGGGAGACCCAGTACTTC.

The rearrangement joins TRBV20-1 to TRBJ1-6; the D is unclear. The CDR3 consists of 10 residues. Germline loops: CDR1 DFQATT, CDR2 SNEGSKA (reference sequence). The V end was cut by 3 bases, the J end by 19 bases, with 13 bases between. CDR3 protein: CSASYESVHF. The CDR3 region has the DNA TGCAGTGCTAGTTACGAGTCCGTACACTTT.

The genes are TRBV30 and TRBJ2-7, with a weak D call TRBD1 (6 bases). The CDR3 covers 13 residues. Trimming took off 6 bases at V and 2 bases at J, with 14 bases between the two ends. Germline lookup yields CDR1 GTSNPN and CDR2 SVGIG (reference sequence). CDR3 in DNA: TGTGCCTGCTCAGGGGAATTACCCTACGAGCAGTACTTC. It yields the protein CACSGELPYEQYF.

The V call is TRBV6-5, the J call TRBJ2-3; D is perhaps TRBD2 (5 bases). Per the germline V gene, CDR1 is MNHEY and CDR2 is SVGAGI. V lost 5 bases, J lost 2 bases, and 11 bases lay in between. This CDR3 has 14 amino acids. The CDR3 region has the DNA TGTGCCAGCAGTACTGGAGCGGCCACAGATACGCAGTATTTT. Protein: CASSTGAATDTQYF.

This chain joins TRBV5-4 and TRBJ2-5; maybe TRBD2 (5 bases). Germline assignment: CDR1 SGHNT and CDR2 YYREEE (reference sequence). The V end lost 5 bases, the J end lost 5 bases, and 19 bases lay between the germline ends. The CDR3 runs 15 residues. The CDR3 sequence: CASSPDNRRGETQYF. CDR3 coding DNA: TGTGCCAGCAGTCCAGACAACAGAAGAGGGGAGACCCAGTACTTC.

The chain combines TRBV11-2 with TRBJ2-7; maybe TRBD2 (6 bases). The CDR3 is made up of 16 amino acids. V was clipped by 6 bases and J by 1 base, with 19 bases between them. CDR1 and CDR2 (germline): SGHAT, FQNNGV. CDR3 loop: CASRRPGTLRSYEQYF. The CDR3 DNA follows: TGTGCCAGCAGACGCCCCGGGACTCTCCGTTCCTACGAGCAGTACTTC.

This chain joins TRBV6-5 and TRBJ2-1; D possibly corresponds to TRBD2 (5 bases). Germline V lookup: CDR1 MNHEY, CDR2 SVGAGI. This CDR3 contains 12 residues. Trimming removed 10 bases at V and 4 bases at J, with 11 bases between. CDR3: CATKAEYNEQFF. The CDR3 DNA is TGTGCCACCAAAGCGGAGTACAATGAGCAGTTCTTC.

This chain connects TRBV10-3 to TRBJ2-3, with D possibly TRBD2 on 6 matching bases. Germline lookup yields CDR1 ENHRY and CDR2 SYGVKD. The CDR3 runs to 15 residues. The V end was cut by 3 bases, the J end by 8 bases, with 18 bases between. This chain's CDR3 is CAISDEVAVSVTQYF. In DNA form, the CDR3 reads TGTGCCATCAGTGATGAGGTAGCGGTTTCGGTTACGCAGTATTTT.

This rearrangement joins TRBV11-2 to TRBJ2-5, with TRBD2 as a possible D gene (6 bases). Deletions cut 1 base from V and 1 base from J, with 13 bases between. CDR1 SGHAT and CDR2 FQNNGV come from the germline V gene. The CDR3 covers 16 residues. Here the CDR3 reads CASSLGGAGTQETQYF. The CDR3 DNA sequence: TGTGCCAGCAGCTTAGGGGGTGCGGGGACCCAAGAGACCCAGTACTTC.

CDR3 amino acids: CAWSVRGNYGYTF. For the CDR3, the DNA is TGTGCCTGGAGTGTACGCGGTAACTATGGCTACACCTTC. This chain connects TRBV30 to TRBJ1-2; unclear D gene. The CDR3 is 13 residues long. CDR1 is GTSNPN and CDR2 is SVGIG in the germline V gene (reference sequence). The germline V and J ends were trimmed by 0 bases and 1 base, with 6 bases remaining between them.

The V and J genes are TRBV4-2 and TRBJ1-1, with 11 bases matching TRBD1. The length of the CDR3 is 17 residues. Germline-derived CDR1 and CDR2 are LGHNA and YNFKEQ. V was clipped by 4 bases and J by 1 base; unmatched bases: 8. CDR3 loop: CASSPEDRGLGNTEAFF. As DNA, the CDR3 is TGTGCCAGCAGCCCCGAGGACAGGGGGCTAGGGAACACTGAAGCTTTCTTT.

The chain combines TRBV30 with TRBJ2-7; TRBD2 is a possible D gene (6 bases). The CDR3 consists of 14 residues. V was pared by 2 bases and J by 3 bases, with 14 bases between. The germline V gene encodes CDR1 GTSNPN and CDR2 SVGIG (reference sequence). CDR3 nucleotides: TGTGCCTGGAGTCCTTCTAGCGTAATCTACGAGCAGTACTTC. It is translated as CAWSPSSVIYEQYF. The whole variable domain, remainder taken from reference TRBV30 and TRBJ2-7, is SQTIHQWPATLVQPVGSPLSLECTVEGTSNPNLYWYRQAAGRGLQLLFYSVGIGQISSEVPQNLSASRPQDRQFILSSKKLLLSDSGFYLCAWSPSSVIYEQYFGPGTRLTVT.

Note on this clone: A read error may account for a junction end that differs from germline. The V gene is TRBV19, the J gene TRBJ2-1; possible D gene TRBD2, 5 bases. CDR1 and CDR2 (germline): LNHDA, SQIVND (reference sequence). The CDR3 loop spans 15 amino acids. The CDR3 protein is CASSIEGSSDNEQFF. The CDR3 DNA follows: TGTGCCAGTAGTATAGAAGGGAGCTCCGACAATGAGCAGTTCTTC.